Presented here are 6 T cell receptor beta chains from one specimen sequenced in a study of identical twins. One entry per CDR3 protein results from TCRdb running MiXCR on the 5' RACE reads. The table includes approximately 190,000 distinct CDR3 sequences, more than 15% detected once. The same data also went into a second study, on T cells expressing NK-cell markers.

What was sequenced was CD8+ T cells sorted from blood. Source of these receptors: a woman under 30 in good health.

The CDR3: CASSLQAADTQYF. CDR3 DNA: TGTGCCAGCAGCCTACAGGCGGCGGATACGCAGTATTTT. V and J are TRBV7-6 and TRBJ2-3; possibly TRBD1 for D (5 bases). This CDR3 contains 13 residues. V lost 5 bases, J lost 6 bases, and 12 bases lay in between. CDR1 and CDR2 (germline): SGHVS, FNYEAQ. The full variable domain, with the rest looked up from reference TRBV7-6 and TRBJ2-3, is GAGVSQSPRYKVTKRGQDVALRCDPISGHVSLYWYRQALGQGPEFLTYFNYEAQQDKSGLPNDRFSAERPEGSISTLTIQRTEQRDSAMYRCASSLQAADTQYFGPGTRLTVL.

The gene calls are TRBV20-1 and TRBJ2-7; the D is unclear. With 2 bases removed from V and 1 base from J, the gap between germline ends came to 3 bases. This CDR3 has 11 amino acids. Germline V gene lookup returns CDR1 DFQATT and CDR2 SNEGSKA (reference sequence). CDR3 sequence reads: CSARRSYEQYF. Written as DNA, the CDR3 is TGCAGTGCTAGAAGGTCCTACGAGCAGTACTTC.

This clonotype has more than one count but fewer than ten. The CDR3 DNA is TGTGCCACCCTTGGGGGAGATCGTGAGCAGTTCTTC. This encodes CATLGGDREQFF. The rearrangement links TRBV10-3 to TRBJ2-1, with D perhaps given as TRBD1 or TRBD2 (5 bases each). Between the trimmed V and J ends, which lost 10 bases and 9 bases, there was a span of 16 bases. In germline, CDR1 is ENHRY, CDR2 SYGVKD. There are 12 residues in the CDR3.

This chain joins TRBV4-3 and TRBJ2-1, with a possible D match to TRBD2 (6 bases). V lost 3 bases, J lost 5 bases, and 11 bases lay in between. CDR1 LGHNA and CDR2 YSLEER come from the germline V gene. There are 14 residues in the CDR3. The CDR3: CASSHLATNNEQFF. The DNA of the CDR3 is TGCGCCAGCAGCCACCTAGCGACAAACAATGAGCAGTTCTTC.

This clonotype was picked up many times. V and J are TRBV12-3 or TRBV12-4 and TRBJ1-5; 7 nucleotides agree with TRBD1. The J segment lost 4 bases and the V segment lost 6 bases, leaving 6 bases of the junction unmatched. The CDR3 is 14 residues long. The CDR3 coding sequence is TGTGCCAGCAGCCAGGGGGGGTTTAATCAGCCCCAGCATTTT. Its protein product is CASSQGGFNQPQHF.

This chain joins TRBV5-1 and TRBJ2-1; D tentatively reads TRBD1 or TRBD2 (5 bases each). Germline assignment: CDR1 SGHRS and CDR2 YFSETQ. V was cut by 2 bases and J by 2 bases, with 14 bases left in between. This CDR3 has 16 residues. Here the CDR3 DNA reads TGCGCCAGCAGCTTCTTTCGGGACGGGGCCTACAATGAGCAGTTCTTC. It specifies CASSFFRDGAYNEQFF.